These 9 T cell receptor beta chains were sequenced from one sample in a study of sequential checkpoint blockade in melanoma. TCRdb's table, derived via immunoSEQ multiplex PCR, lists solely in-frame clones and lacks some. Of 35,000 to 45,000 clones listed, about 88% are singletons. Indicated treatment: randomized to nivolumab then ipilimumab (arm A) or the reverse (arm B). The sequenced sample was CD8+ T cells sorted from blood (inferred from file names), obtained from a patient given nivolumab and ipilimumab in sequence. These receptors all stem from a human donor with melanoma.

V is TRBV7-2 and J is TRBJ1-2, with D unclear. The V end lost 2 bases, the J end lost 8 bases, and 18 bases lay between the germline ends. From germline, CDR1 is SGHTA and CDR2 FQGNSA. The CDR3 runs to 15 residues. DNA for the CDR3: TGTGCCAGCAGCTTACCCTCCATGTACCCACTCGGCTACACCTTC. Its translation: CASSLPSMYPLGYTF.

The chain carries TRBV7-9 and TRBJ2-1; no firm D call. The germline gives CDR1 SEHNR, CDR2 FQNEAQ (reference sequence). V was clipped by 1 base and J by 12 bases, with 19 bases between them. The CDR3 is made up of 15 amino acids. CDR3 nucleotides: TGTGCCAGCAGCTTAGTTCCGGGTACGGAACGGTGGCAGTTCTTC. Protein product: CASSLVPGTERWQFF.

The genes are TRBV7-9 and TRBJ2-7; perhaps TRBD1 as D (6 bases). CDR1 and CDR2 from the germline V gene are SEHNR and FQNEAQ (reference sequence). There are 12 residues in the CDR3. V lost 7 bases to trimming and J lost 1 base, with 8 bases between them. The CDR3, as DNA: TGTGCCAGCATGGGACAATCCTACGAGCAGTACTTC. Protein product: CASMGQSYEQYF.

The J gene is TRBJ1-5, the V gene TRBV28, with D uncertain. The V gene lost 3 bases and the J gene lost 2 bases, with 8 bases spanning the gap. This CDR3 has 14 amino acids. CDR1 and CDR2 from the germline V gene are MDHEN and SYDVKM. CDR3 amino acids: CASSLPGGNQPQHF. The CDR3 DNA is TGTGCCAGCAGTTTGCCGGGAGGCAATCAGCCCCAGCATTTT.

The chain combines TRBV7-9 with TRBJ2-5, with D unclear. The CDR3 length is 13 residues. Trimming stripped 5 bases from V and 2 bases from J, with 9 bases between. Germline-derived CDR1 and CDR2 are SEHNR and FQNEAQ (reference sequence). DNA of the CDR3: TGTGCCAGCAGCCCCCTACGGCAAGAGACCCAGTACTTC. Translation: CASSPLRQETQYF.

This clone is a singleton in its sample. The chain has TRBV11-2 and TRBJ2-5; 10 nucleotides align to TRBD1. Per the germline V gene, CDR1 is SGHAT and CDR2 is FQNNGV. J was trimmed by 5 bases and V by 5 bases; bases with no gene match: 8. CDR3 size: 15 residues. CDR3 region: CASSPRGQGRETQYF. The CDR3 DNA reads as TGTGCCAGCAGCCCCCGGGGACAGGGGAGGGAGACCCAGTACTTC.

This chain connects TRBV7-2 to TRBJ1-2, with unresolved D. V was trimmed by 2 bases and J by 6 bases, leaving 4 bases between them. The CDR3 contains 11 residues. Looked up from germline, CDR1 is SGHTA and CDR2 is FQGNSA. The CDR3 loop reads CASSLYDGYTF. In DNA, the CDR3 is TGTGCCAGCAGCTTATATGATGGCTACACCTTC.

This chain links TRBV6-5 with TRBJ2-1, with D possibly being TRBD1 (6 bases). CDR1 and CDR2 from the germline V gene are MNHEY and SVGAGI. The CDR3 totals 13 residues. Trimming shortened V by 7 bases and J by 7 bases, and 14 bases separated the two germline ends. The CDR3 reads CASTLTGRNEQFF. For the CDR3, the DNA is TGTGCCAGCACTCTGACAGGAAGGAATGAGCAGTTCTTC.

The J gene is TRBJ2-7, the V gene TRBV28; TRBD1 aligns across 7 bases. Trimming took 4 bases from V and 4 from J; bases not matched to a gene: 7. The CDR3 sequence is 14 residues long. The germline V gene has CDR1 MDHEN and CDR2 SYDVKM. The CDR3 is CASSSPGQRYEQYV. The CDR3 coding sequence is TGTGCCAGCAGTTCCCCGGGACAGAGATACGAGCAGTACGTC.